Listed here are 5 T cell receptor beta chains from one sample, sequenced in a study of cytomegalovirus exposure and HLA in healthy donors. Researchers ran the PCR with 60 Vbeta and 13 Jbeta primers. Method: immunoSEQ multiplex PCR; TCRdb's copy keeps in-frame clones and lacks some. Of 80,000 or so clones detected, under 80% appear once; the ten largest clones hold 4.9%. Source material: PBMCs. The receptors were gathered from a man between 60 and 75 years old in good health and CMV-seropositive.

The CDR3 DNA follows: TGCGCCAGCAGCTTGGATCCGCGGCCAAACTATGGCTACACCTTC. Translated, it gives CASSLDPRPNYGYTF. The V and J genes are TRBV5-1 and TRBJ1-2; unclear D gene. CDR1 is SGHRS and CDR2 is YFSETQ in the germline V gene. V was pared by 0 bases and J by 2 bases, with 11 bases between. The CDR3 runs 15 residues.

About this clone: A junction end diverges from the germline sequence, so it may reflect a read error. The sample holds other DNA sequences that translate to the same CDR3. The genes are TRBV7-8 and TRBJ1-4, with D possibly matching TRBD1 (6 bases). Germline-derived CDR1 and CDR2 are SGHVS and FQNEAQ. CDR3 length: 16 residues. CDR3 in DNA: TGTGCTAGCAGCCACCGACGGACAGCACCTAATGAAAAACTGTTTTTT. This gives the protein CASSHRRTAPNEKLFF.

This clone appeared a few times. This chain uses TRBV7-2 with TRBJ2-7; the match to TRBD2 covers 11 bases. CDR3 size: 13 residues. Germline CDR1 reads SGHTA; CDR2 reads FQGNSA. The V and J ends lost 6 bases and 4 bases, in that order; junction bases with no gene match: 2. Here the CDR3 DNA reads TGTGCCAGCAGTAGCGGGGGGGCGTACGAGCAGTACTTC. It yields the protein CASSSGGAYEQYF.

The chain is built from TRBV6-5 and TRBJ1-2; TRBD1 might be the D (6 bases). The CDR3 has 13 residues. The germline V and J ends were trimmed by 5 bases and 1 base, with 8 bases remaining between them. Germline loops: CDR1 MNHEY, CDR2 SVGAGI. The CDR3 sequence: CASSMDSNYGYTF. Here the CDR3 DNA reads TGTGCCAGCAGTATGGACAGTAACTATGGCTACACCTTC.

The chain recombines TRBV14 with TRBJ2-3, with 11 bases lining up with TRBD2. From germline, CDR1 is SGHDN and CDR2 FVKESK. J gave up 10 bases and V 0 bases, and 12 bases lay outside the gene matches. This CDR3 spans 17 amino acids. The CDR3 bases are TGTGCCAGCAGCCAAGATTCGTCTAGCGGGAGGAGGGGCGCGCAGTATTTT. Translating it yields CASSQDSSSGRRGAQYF.